A selection of T cell receptor beta chains follows, all from one sample in a study of OX40 agonist ivuxolimab in advanced cancers. Using immunoSEQ multiplex PCR, the repertoire was profiled, and TCRdb retains in-frame clones only, with some absent. Of tens of thousands of clones detected, around 85% appear once; the ten largest clones hold roughly 0.22%. The material sequenced was CD4+ or CD8+ T cells sorted from blood, taken in a trial of the OX40 agonist ivuxolimab. The receptor source for this set is an adult with an advanced solid tumor such as melanoma, head and neck, liver or kidney cancer. CDR3s include the opening cysteine and the closing phenylalanine or tryptophan. The order of the fields is CDR3 DNA, CDR3 protein, J gene, clone size, V gene, D gene. A D gene is named only where the DNA matches it firmly. Where a row states a size, it is once, few, many or the class of an expanded clone; other rows omit it.

DNA: TGCGCCAGCAGCTTGATGTTGGGGGAGCAAGAGACCCAGTACTTC; CDR3: CASSLMLGEQETQYF; J: TRBJ2-5; size: -; V: TRBV5-1; D: -
DNA: TGTGCCAGCAGCTTATTAGGGGGATACAATCAGCCCCAGCATTTT; CDR3: CASSLLGGYNQPQHF; J: TRBJ1-5; size: -; V: TRBV7-2; D: -
DNA: TGCAGCGTCCGTTGGGGGGACACTGAAGCTTTCTTT; CDR3: CSVRWGDTEAFF; J: TRBJ1-1; size: -; V: TRBV29-1; D: -
DNA: TGTGGTACCGGGACGTTAAGCTCTGGGGCCAACGTCCTGACTTTC; CDR3: CGTGTLSSGANVLTF; J: TRBJ2-6; size: -; V: TRBV6-6; D: -
DNA: TGTGCCAGCACCCCCGGGAGGAGACCGTTCTTC; CDR3: CASTPGRRPFF; J: TRBJ2-1; size: -; V: TRBV2; D: TRBD2
DNA: TGTGCCAGCAGCTCCAGGGTGAACACTGAAGCTTTCTTT; CDR3: CASSSRVNTEAFF; J: TRBJ1-1; size: -; V: TRBV11-3; D: -
DNA: TGTGCCAGCAGCTTAGCCGTCAGACAGGGGAAAGGTGGCTACACCTTC; CDR3: CASSLAVRQGKGGYTF; J: TRBJ1-2; size: -; V: TRBV7-8; D: TRBD1
DNA: TGCGCCAGCAGCCAAGATGGGATACTAGCGGGGAACCGCCGGGAGACCCAGTACTTC; CDR3: CASSQDGILAGNRRETQYF; J: TRBJ2-5; size: -; V: TRBV4-1; D: TRBD2
DNA: TGTGCCAGCAGTTGGGGACAGGAGCCCACCGGGGAGCTGTTTTTT; CDR3: CASSWGQEPTGELFF; J: TRBJ2-2; size: -; V: TRBV28; D: TRBD1
DNA: TGTGCCAGCAGCCAGACATCCCCGGGGGAACAGCCCCAGCATTTT; CDR3: CASSQTSPGEQPQHF; J: TRBJ1-5; size: -; V: TRBV7-9; D: -
DNA: TGTGCCAGTAGTCGACTAGCGGGCGGAATTCCTGGCGAGCAGTACTTC; CDR3: CASSRLAGGIPGEQYF; J: TRBJ2-7; size: -; V: TRBV19; D: TRBD2
DNA: TGTGCCAGCAGTTACCGACAGGGGGACGATGGCTACACCTTC; CDR3: CASSYRQGDDGYTF; J: TRBJ1-2; size: -; V: TRBV6-6; D: TRBD1
DNA: TGTGCCAGCAGTTTCCCCGGGGACAGGGGGCCGGACAATGAGCAGTTCTTC; CDR3: CASSFPGDRGPDNEQFF; J: TRBJ2-1; size: -; V: TRBV27; D: TRBD1
DNA: TGTGCCAGCAGCTTAGTATTCGGCCTGGGGACCGATAGCACAGATACGCAGTATTTT; CDR3: CASSLVFGLGTDSTDTQYF; J: TRBJ2-3; size: -; V: TRBV7-2; D: -
DNA: TGTGCCTGGAGTGTACGAGCGATAGGACAGCTCGGGGGGGACACTGAAGCTTTCTTT; CDR3: CAWSVRAIGQLGGDTEAFF; J: TRBJ1-1; size: -; V: TRBV30; D: -
DNA: TGTGCCAGCAGGGGACGGATGAACACTGAAGCTTTCTTT; CDR3: CASRGRMNTEAFF; J: TRBJ1-1; size: -; V: TRBV2; D: -
DNA: TGTGCCAGCAGTGCTAGACTAGCGGGGGGGCTGGGCAAAAACATTCAGTACTTC; CDR3: CASSARLAGGLGKNIQYF; J: TRBJ2-4; size: -; V: TRBV2; D: TRBD2
DNA: TGTGCCAGCAAGGGCCCGGGGGGGACATGGGAGACCCAGTACTTC; CDR3: CASKGPGGTWETQYF; J: TRBJ2-5; size: -; V: TRBV7-6; D: TRBD2
DNA: TGTGCCAGCAGCTTAAAGACACCAACGAACACCGGGGAGCTGTTTTTT; CDR3: CASSLKTPTNTGELFF; J: TRBJ2-2; size: -; V: TRBV5-6; D: -
DNA: TGTGCCAGCAGCTTGATTAACGCGGAGTGGGCAGATACGCAGTATTTT; CDR3: CASSLINAEWADTQYF; J: TRBJ2-3; size: -; V: TRBV5-6; D: -
DNA: TGTGCCAGCAGTTTCTTCGAGGCCTACAATGAGCAGTTCTTC; CDR3: CASSFFEAYNEQFF; J: TRBJ2-1; size: -; V: TRBV27; D: -
DNA: TGTGCCAGCAGCTTATTTCCGGTCAGTAACTATGGCTACACCTTC; CDR3: CASSLFPVSNYGYTF; J: TRBJ1-2; size: -; V: TRBV7-6; D: -
DNA: TGTGCCAGCTCACCACCACAGGGAAGATCCCTCTATGGCTACACCTTC; CDR3: CASSPPQGRSLYGYTF; J: TRBJ1-2; size: -; V: TRBV18; D: -
DNA: TGTGCCAGCAGCTTAGGGACAGGGGACGAGCAGTACTTC; CDR3: CASSLGTGDEQYF; J: TRBJ2-7; size: -; V: TRBV7-2; D: TRBD1
DNA: TGTGCCAGTAGTATGGCCTTTGCTGAAGCTTTCTTT; CDR3: CASSMAFAEAFF; J: TRBJ1-1; size: -; V: TRBV19; D: -
DNA: TGCGCCAGCAGCCATCCCGGACTGGGGGGCACTGAAGCTTTCTTT; CDR3: CASSHPGLGGTEAFF; J: TRBJ1-1; size: once; V: TRBV4-1; D: -
DNA: TGCAGCGGATCTTCTGAAGGGGGCGGCACTGAAGCTTTCTTT; CDR3: CSGSSEGGGTEAFF; J: TRBJ1-1; size: -; V: TRBV29-1; D: TRBD1
DNA: TGTGCCAGCAGCTTGAGGGACAGATCTTTTTATGGCTACACCTTC; CDR3: CASSLRDRSFYGYTF; J: TRBJ1-2; size: -; V: TRBV5-4; D: TRBD1
DNA: TGTGCCAGCAGCTTCTGGTCAGTTGAAGCTTTCTTT; CDR3: CASSFWSVEAFF; J: TRBJ1-1; size: -; V: TRBV7-3; D: -
DNA: TGTGCCAGCAGCCCCCGTCCCTCTCCTAGCACAGATACGCAGTATTTT; CDR3: CASSPRPSPSTDTQYF; J: TRBJ2-3; size: -; V: TRBV9; D: -
DNA: TGTGCCAGTAGTATGAGGTTTGGGCAGGGGTACGCTGAAGCTTTCTTT; CDR3: CASSMRFGQGYAEAFF; J: TRBJ1-1; size: -; V: TRBV19; D: -
DNA: TGTGCCAGCAGACCCCTGCCGGGGGGCTTGGAAGAGACCCAGTACTTC; CDR3: CASRPLPGGLEETQYF; J: TRBJ2-5; size: -; V: TRBV7-6; D: -
DNA: TGTGCCAGCAGCTTAGACGTTAGACTAGCGGGTTCCGACGGGCAGTTCTTC; CDR3: CASSLDVRLAGSDGQFF; J: TRBJ2-1; size: -; V: TRBV11-3; D: TRBD2
DNA: TGTGCCAGCAGTGCCCAGGAAAACTATGGCTACACCTTC; CDR3: CASSAQENYGYTF; J: TRBJ1-2; size: few; V: TRBV2; D: -
DNA: TGTGCCAGCAGCCAATCGGGGGGCTCGAACACCGGGGAGCTGTTTTTT; CDR3: CASSQSGGSNTGELFF; J: TRBJ2-2; size: -; V: TRBV14; D: -
DNA: TGCGCCAGCAGCCAGGTAACAAACTCTGGGGCCAACGTCCTGACTTTC; CDR3: CASSQVTNSGANVLTF; J: TRBJ2-6; size: -; V: TRBV5-1; D: -
DNA: TGTGCCAGCAGCGCGAACACCGGGACTACCCAAGAGACCCAGTACTTC; CDR3: CASSANTGTTQETQYF; J: TRBJ2-5; size: -; V: TRBV9; D: TRBD2
DNA: TGTGCTAGCAGCTTGGTGGGGGCGGAACGAGAGACCCAGTACTTC; CDR3: CASSLVGAERETQYF; J: TRBJ2-5; size: -; V: TRBV7-7; D: -
DNA: TGTGCCAGCAGCCAAGATACGGGGACTTGGGATACGCAGTATTTT; CDR3: CASSQDTGTWDTQYF; J: TRBJ2-3; size: -; V: TRBV14; D: -
DNA: TGTGCCAGCAGTGGGGCAGGGGATGAGCAGTACTTC; CDR3: CASSGAGDEQYF; J: TRBJ2-5; size: -; V: TRBV27; D: -
DNA: TGTGCCAGCAGCCCCGGGCGGGGGAACACTGAAGCTTTCTTT; CDR3: CASSPGRGNTEAFF; J: TRBJ1-1; size: once; V: TRBV7-9; D: -
DNA: TGTGCCAGTAGTATCGCGACTAGCGGGAGCCCCGGGGCCAACGTCCTGACTTTC; CDR3: CASSIATSGSPGANVLTF; J: TRBJ2-6; size: -; V: TRBV19; D: TRBD2
DNA: TGCGCCAGCAGCTTGGGCCCCCAAGGAGAGACCCAGTACTTC; CDR3: CASSLGPQGETQYF; J: TRBJ2-5; size: -; V: TRBV5-1; D: -
DNA: TGTGCCTGGAGTGCGGAGGGCGGCTACACCTTC; CDR3: CAWSAEGGYTF; J: TRBJ1-2; size: -; V: TRBV30; D: -
DNA: TGTGCCATCGGTTCGGCAGGTGAAAACTATGGCTACACCTTC; CDR3: CAIGSAGENYGYTF; J: TRBJ1-2; size: -; V: TRBV10-3; D: -
DNA: TGTGCCAGCAGTTACTCTGGTGCCGGGGGGAATGAGCAGTTCTTC; CDR3: CASSYSGAGGNEQFF; J: TRBJ2-1; size: -; V: TRBV6-5; D: TRBD2
DNA: TGTGCCAGCAGCTTAACAATGGGGGAGACCCAGTACTTC; CDR3: CASSLTMGETQYF; J: TRBJ2-5; size: -; V: TRBV7-3; D: -
DNA: TGTGCCAGCAATCTAGGCAATCAGCCCCAGCATTTT; CDR3: CASNLGNQPQHF; J: TRBJ1-5; size: -; V: TRBV6-1; D: -
DNA: TGTGCCAGCAGTCCCCGTCGGACCGGTGGAAACACCATATATTTT; CDR3: CASSPRRTGGNTIYF; J: TRBJ1-3; size: -; V: TRBV28; D: -
DNA: TGCGCCAGCAGCCAGGGACTAGCGGGGGGGTACCAAGAGACCCAGTACTTC; CDR3: CASSQGLAGGYQETQYF; J: TRBJ2-5; size: -; V: TRBV5-1; D: TRBD2
DNA: TGTGCCAGCAATGTAGGTCTCCCGAACACTGAAGCTTTCTTT; CDR3: CASNVGLPNTEAFF; J: TRBJ1-1; size: few; V: TRBV2; D: -